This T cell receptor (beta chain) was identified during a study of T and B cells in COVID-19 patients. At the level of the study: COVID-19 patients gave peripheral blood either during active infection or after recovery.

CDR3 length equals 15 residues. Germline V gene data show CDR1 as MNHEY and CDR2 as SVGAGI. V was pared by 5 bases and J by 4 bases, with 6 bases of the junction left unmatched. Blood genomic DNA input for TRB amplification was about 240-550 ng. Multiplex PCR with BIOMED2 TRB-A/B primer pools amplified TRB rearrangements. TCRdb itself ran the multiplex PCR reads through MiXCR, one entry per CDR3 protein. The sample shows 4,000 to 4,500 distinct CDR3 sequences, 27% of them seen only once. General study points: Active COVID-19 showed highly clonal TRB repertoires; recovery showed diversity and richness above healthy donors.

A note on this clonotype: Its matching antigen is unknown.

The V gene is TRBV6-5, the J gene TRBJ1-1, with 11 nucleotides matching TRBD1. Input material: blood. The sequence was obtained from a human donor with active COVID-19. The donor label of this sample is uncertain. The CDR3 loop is CASSEIGTGGTEAFF. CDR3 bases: TGTGCCAGCAGTGAGATAGGGACAGGGGGCACTGAAGCTTTCTTT.